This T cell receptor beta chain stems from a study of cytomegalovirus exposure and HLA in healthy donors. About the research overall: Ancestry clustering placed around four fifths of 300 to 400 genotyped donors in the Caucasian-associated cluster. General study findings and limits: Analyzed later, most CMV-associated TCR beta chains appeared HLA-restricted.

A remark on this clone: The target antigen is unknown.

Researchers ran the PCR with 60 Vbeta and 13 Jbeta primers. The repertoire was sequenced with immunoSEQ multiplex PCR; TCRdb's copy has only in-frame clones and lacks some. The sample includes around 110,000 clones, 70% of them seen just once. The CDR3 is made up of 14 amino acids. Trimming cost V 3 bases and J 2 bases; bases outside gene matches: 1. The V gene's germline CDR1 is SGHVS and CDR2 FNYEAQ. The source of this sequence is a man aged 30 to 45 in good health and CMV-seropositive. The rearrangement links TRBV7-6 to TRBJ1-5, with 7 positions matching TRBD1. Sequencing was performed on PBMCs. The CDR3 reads CASSFGQGNQPQHF. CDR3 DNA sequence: TGTGCCAGCAGCTTCGGACAGGGCAATCAGCCCCAGCATTTT.